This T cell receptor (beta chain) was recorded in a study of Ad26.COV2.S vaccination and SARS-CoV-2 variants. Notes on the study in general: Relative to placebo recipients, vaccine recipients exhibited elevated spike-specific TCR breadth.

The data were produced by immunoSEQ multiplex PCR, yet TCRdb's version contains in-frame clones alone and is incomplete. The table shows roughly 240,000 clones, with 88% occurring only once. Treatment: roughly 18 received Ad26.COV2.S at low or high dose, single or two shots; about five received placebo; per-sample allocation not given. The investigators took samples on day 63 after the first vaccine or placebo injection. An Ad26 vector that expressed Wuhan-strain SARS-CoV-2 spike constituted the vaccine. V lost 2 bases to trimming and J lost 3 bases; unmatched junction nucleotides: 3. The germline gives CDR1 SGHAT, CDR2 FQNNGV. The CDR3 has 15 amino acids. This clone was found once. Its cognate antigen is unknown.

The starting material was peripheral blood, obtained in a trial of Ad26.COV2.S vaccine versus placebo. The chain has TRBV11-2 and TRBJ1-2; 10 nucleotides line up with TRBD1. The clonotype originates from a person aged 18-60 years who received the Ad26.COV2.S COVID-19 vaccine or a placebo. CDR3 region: CASSLTGTGDYGYTF. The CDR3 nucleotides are TGTGCCAGCAGCTTAACAGGGACAGGGGACTATGGCTACACCTTC.